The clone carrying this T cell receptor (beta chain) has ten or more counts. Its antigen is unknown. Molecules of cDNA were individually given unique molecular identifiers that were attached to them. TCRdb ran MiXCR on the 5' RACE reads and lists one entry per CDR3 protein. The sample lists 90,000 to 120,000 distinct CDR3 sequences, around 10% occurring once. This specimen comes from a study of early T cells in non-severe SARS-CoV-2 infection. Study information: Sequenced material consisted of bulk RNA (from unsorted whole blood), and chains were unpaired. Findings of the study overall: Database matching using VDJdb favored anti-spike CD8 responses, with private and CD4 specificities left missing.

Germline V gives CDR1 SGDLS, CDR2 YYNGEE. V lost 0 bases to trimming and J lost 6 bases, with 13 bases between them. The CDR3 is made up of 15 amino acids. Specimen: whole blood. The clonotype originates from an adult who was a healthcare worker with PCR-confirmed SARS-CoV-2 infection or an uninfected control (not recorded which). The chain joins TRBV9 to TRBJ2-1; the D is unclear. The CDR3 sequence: CASSVVEMGINEQFF. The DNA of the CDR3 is TGTGCCAGCAGCGTAGTCGAAATGGGAATCAATGAGCAGTTCTTC.